The clone carrying this TCR beta chain was recorded a few times. The antigen is unknown. Specified time point: cycle 4 day 1 (C4D1), after less than 7 weeks of nivolumab. There was relapse after autologous stem cell transplantation in every patient, and there was variation in brentuximab vedotin exposure. The data are from a study of PD-1 blockade in classical Hodgkin lymphoma. The CDR3 totals 15 residues. V lost 3 bases and J lost 5, with 14 bases in between. Germline-derived CDR1 and CDR2 are MNHEY and SMNVEV (reference sequence). Profiled with immunoSEQ multiplex PCR; TCRdb holds only in-frame clones, not every one. The repertoire holds nearly 50,000 clones, with around 74% as singletons. Study-wide findings and caveats: Prior to therapy, complete responders displayed diversity much like that of newly diagnosed patients.

The rearrangement joins TRBV27 to TRBJ2-4, with D tentatively TRBD1 or TRBD2 (6 bases each). Sequencing was performed on peripheral blood mononuclear cells (PBMCs), taken before the fourth cycle of nivolumab. This sequence was found in a human donor with classical Hodgkin lymphoma. The CDR3 sequence is CASSFLGGRENIQYF. The CDR3 DNA follows: TGTGCCAGCAGTTTCCTTGGGGGGCGCGAAAACATTCAGTACTTC.